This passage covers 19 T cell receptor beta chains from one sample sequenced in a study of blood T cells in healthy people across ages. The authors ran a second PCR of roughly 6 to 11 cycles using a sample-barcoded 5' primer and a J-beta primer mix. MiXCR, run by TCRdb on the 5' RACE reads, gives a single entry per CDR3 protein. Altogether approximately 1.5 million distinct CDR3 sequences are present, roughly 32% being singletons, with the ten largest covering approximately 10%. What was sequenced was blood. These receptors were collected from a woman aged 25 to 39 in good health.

The CDR3 bases are TGCAGTGCTGTAGACTCTAAACGGGACTGTGGCTACACCTTC. Protein product: CSAVDSKRDCGYTF. The chain employs TRBV20-1 and TRBJ1-2; D might be TRBD1 (5 bases). Germline assignment: CDR1 DFQATT and CDR2 SNEGSKA (reference sequence). The ends were cut back, 5 bases at V and 7 bases at J, with 20 bases in the middle. This CDR3 spans 14 amino acids.

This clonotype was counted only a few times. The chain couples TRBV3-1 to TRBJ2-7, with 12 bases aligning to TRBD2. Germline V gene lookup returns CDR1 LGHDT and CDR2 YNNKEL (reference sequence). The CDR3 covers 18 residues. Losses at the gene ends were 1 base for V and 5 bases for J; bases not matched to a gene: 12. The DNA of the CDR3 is TGTGCCAGCAGCCAAGGCCCGCTAGCGGGAGGGCCCCCCAACGAGCAGTACTTC. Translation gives CASSQGPLAGGPPNEQYF.

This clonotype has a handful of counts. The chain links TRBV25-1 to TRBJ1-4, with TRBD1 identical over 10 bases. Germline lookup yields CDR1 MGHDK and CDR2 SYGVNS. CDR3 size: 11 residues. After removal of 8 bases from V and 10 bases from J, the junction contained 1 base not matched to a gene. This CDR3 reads CASGQGGKLFF. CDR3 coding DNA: TGTGCCAGCGGACAGGGGGGAAAACTGTTTTTT.

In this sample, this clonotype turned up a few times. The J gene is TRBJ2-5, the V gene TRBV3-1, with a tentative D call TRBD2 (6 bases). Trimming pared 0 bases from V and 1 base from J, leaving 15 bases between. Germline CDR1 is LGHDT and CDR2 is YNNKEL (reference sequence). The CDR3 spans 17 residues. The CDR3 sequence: CASSQDLKGTLQETQYF. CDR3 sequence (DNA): TGTGCCAGCAGCCAAGATCTTAAGGGGACTCTCCAAGAGACCCAGTACTTC.

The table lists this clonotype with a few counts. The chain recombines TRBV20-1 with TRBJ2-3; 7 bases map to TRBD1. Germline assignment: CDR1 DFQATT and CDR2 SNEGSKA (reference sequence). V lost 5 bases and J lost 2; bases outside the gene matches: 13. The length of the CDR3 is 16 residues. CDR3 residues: CSALNPRQGNTDTQYF. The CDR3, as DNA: TGCAGTGCTCTGAACCCAAGACAGGGTAACACAGATACGCAGTATTTT.

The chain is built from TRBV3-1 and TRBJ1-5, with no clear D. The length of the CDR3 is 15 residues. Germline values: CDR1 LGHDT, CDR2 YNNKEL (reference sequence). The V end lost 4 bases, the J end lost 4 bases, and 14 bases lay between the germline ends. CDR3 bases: TGTGCCAGCAGCCGTCGAGGCGGGAAAAATCAGCCCCAGCATTTT. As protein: CASSRRGGKNQPQHF.

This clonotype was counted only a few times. The DNA for the CDR3 is TGTGCCACCCAGGGACAGGCCTACGAGCAGTACTTC. Its translation: CATQGQAYEQYF. The chain couples TRBV6-1 to TRBJ2-7; 8 nucleotides match TRBD1. The V and J ends lost 10 bases and 2 bases, in that order; junction bases with no gene match: 4. This CDR3 region has 12 residues. Per germline, CDR1 MNHNS and CDR2 SASEGT.

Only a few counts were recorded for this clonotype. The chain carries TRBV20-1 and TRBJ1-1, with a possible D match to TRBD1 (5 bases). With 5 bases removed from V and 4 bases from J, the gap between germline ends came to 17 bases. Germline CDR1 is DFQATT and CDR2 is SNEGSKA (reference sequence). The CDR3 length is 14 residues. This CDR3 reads CSAPERRTGTEAFF. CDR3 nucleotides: TGCAGTGCTCCCGAGCGACGAACAGGCACTGAAGCTTTCTTT.

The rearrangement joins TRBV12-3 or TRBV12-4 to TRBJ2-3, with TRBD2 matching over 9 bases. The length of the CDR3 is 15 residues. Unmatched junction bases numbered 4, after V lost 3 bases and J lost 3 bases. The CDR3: CASSFGGGGTDTQYF. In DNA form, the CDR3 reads TGTGCCAGCAGTTTCGGCGGGGGGGGGACAGATACGCAGTATTTT.

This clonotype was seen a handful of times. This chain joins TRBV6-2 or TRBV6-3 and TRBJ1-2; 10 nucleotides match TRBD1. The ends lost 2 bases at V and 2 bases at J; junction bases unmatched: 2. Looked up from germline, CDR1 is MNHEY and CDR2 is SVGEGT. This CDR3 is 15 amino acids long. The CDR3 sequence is CASSYDRGPNYGYTF. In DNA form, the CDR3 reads TGTGCCAGCAGTTACGACAGGGGGCCGAACTATGGCTACACCTTC.

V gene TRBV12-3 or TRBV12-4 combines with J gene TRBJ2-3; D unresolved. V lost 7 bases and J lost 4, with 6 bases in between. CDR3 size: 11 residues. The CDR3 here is CASMFADTQYF. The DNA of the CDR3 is TGTGCCAGCATGTTCGCAGATACGCAGTATTTT.

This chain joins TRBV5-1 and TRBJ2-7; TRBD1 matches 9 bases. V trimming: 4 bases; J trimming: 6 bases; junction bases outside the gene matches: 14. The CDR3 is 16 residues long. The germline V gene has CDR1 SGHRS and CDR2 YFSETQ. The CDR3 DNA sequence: TGCGCCAGCAGCACGCTCCCGGGACAGGGTTCACTCGAGCAGTACTTC. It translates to CASSTLPGQGSLEQYF.

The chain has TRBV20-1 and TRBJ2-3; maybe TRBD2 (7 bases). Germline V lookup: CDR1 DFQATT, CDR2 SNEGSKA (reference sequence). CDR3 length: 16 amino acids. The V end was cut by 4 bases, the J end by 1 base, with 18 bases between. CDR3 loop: CSAKARGALGTDTQYF. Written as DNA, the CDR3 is TGCAGTGCTAAGGCCCGGGGGGCGTTGGGCACAGATACGCAGTATTTT.

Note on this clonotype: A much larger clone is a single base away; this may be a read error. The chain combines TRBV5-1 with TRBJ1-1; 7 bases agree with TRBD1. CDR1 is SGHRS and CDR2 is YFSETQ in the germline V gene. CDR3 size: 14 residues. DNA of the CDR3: TGCGCCAACAGCCGTGGGACAGAAAACACTGAAGCTTTCTTT. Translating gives CANSRGTENTEAFF.

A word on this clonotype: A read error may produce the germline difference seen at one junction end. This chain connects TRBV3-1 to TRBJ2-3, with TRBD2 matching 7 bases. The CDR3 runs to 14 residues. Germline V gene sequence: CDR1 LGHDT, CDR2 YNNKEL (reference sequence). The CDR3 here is CVSSPSGSTDTQYF. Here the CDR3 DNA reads TGTGTCAGCAGCCCTAGCGGTTCCACAGATACGCAGTATTTT.

CDR3 sequence: CASSGASIGIRQYF. The CDR3 coding sequence is TGTGCCAGCAGTGGGGCGTCGATCGGGATAAGGCAGTATTTT. V gene TRBV27 combines with J gene TRBJ2-3, with D perhaps assigned TRBD1 or TRBD2 (5 bases each). Germline V lookup: CDR1 MNHEY, CDR2 SMNVEV (reference sequence). The V and J ends lost 5 bases and 11 bases respectively, with 20 bases between them. The CDR3 extends over 14 amino acids.

CDR3 in DNA: TGTGCCTGGAGTCGACCCCGGGACAGACAGGTTTTTGCTGAAGCTTTCTTT. Protein product: CAWSRPRDRQVFAEAFF. The rearrangement uses TRBV30 and TRBJ1-1; the match to TRBD1 covers 7 bases. CDR1 is GTSNPN, CDR2 SVGIG, per germline (reference sequence). J was trimmed by 6 bases and V by 2 bases; bases with no gene match: 18. CDR3 length: 17 residues.

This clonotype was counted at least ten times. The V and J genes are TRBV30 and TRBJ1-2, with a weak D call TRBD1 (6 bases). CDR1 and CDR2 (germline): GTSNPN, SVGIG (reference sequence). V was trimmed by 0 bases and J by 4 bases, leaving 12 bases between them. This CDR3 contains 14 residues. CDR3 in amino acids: CAWSVSRGRYGYTF. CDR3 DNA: TGTGCCTGGAGTGTGAGCAGGGGCCGCTATGGCTACACCTTC.

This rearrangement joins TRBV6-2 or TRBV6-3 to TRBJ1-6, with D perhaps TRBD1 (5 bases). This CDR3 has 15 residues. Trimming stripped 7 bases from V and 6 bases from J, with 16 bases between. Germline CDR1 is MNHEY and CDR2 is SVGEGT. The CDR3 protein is CASTVRWGLNSPLHF. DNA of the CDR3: TGTGCCAGCACCGTAAGGTGGGGACTTAATTCACCCCTCCACTTT.